What follows are 12 T cell receptor beta chains derived from one specimen sequenced in a study of glioma-infiltrating T cells after dendritic cell vaccination (TCRdb year 2016). The library was produced with the immunoSEQ multiplex PCR assay. This is the immuneACCESS table as TCRdb keeps it, with only in-frame sequences that have V and J called. A part of the clones is gone; compared with another copy, unresolved V genes explain less than half, and the rest is unexplained. This sample has 55,000 to 75,000 clones in its table, and approximately 80% of those were observed once. Of the sample, approximately 15% falls within the top ten clones. The label giving this sample's time point can be read as: after dendritic cell vaccination, including at tumor progression/relapse. The sequenced sample was blood, obtained after dendritic cell vaccination. These receptors all stem from a human donor with glioblastoma.

The chain couples TRBV4-1 to TRBJ1-1; 7 bases are a match to TRBD1. The trim removed 3 bases at V and 1 base at J, leaving 8 bases unmatched. This CDR3 is built from 16 residues. Germline V gene sequence: CDR1 MGHRA, CDR2 YSYEKL. In DNA form, the CDR3 reads TGCGCCAGCAGCCACGCACAGGGGATGTGGAACACTGAAGCTTTCTTT. It codes for CASSHAQGMWNTEAFF.

As concerns this clone: Compared with germline, one end of the junction differs, possibly owing to a read error. This chain uses TRBV19 with TRBJ2-3; 7 nucleotides align to TRBD1. CDR1 and CDR2 (germline): LNHDA, SQIVND (reference sequence). The CDR3 runs 16 residues. The CDR3, as DNA: TGTGCCAGTAGTATGGGCGACAGGGACGGCACGGATACGCAGTATTTT. Its protein product is CASSMGDRDGTDTQYF.

The chain has TRBV25-1 and TRBJ2-7, with 11 bases identical to TRBD1. From germline, CDR1 is MGHDK and CDR2 SYGVNS. The CDR3 consists of 15 residues. J lost 4 bases, V lost 3 bases, and 5 bases had no gene match. CDR3 in amino acids: CASSDNRDRGYEQYF. The CDR3 region has the DNA TGTGCCAGCAGTGATAACCGGGACAGGGGGTACGAGCAGTACTTC.

J is TRBJ2-7 and V is TRBV11-3; a possible D gene is TRBD1 (5 bases). Germline V CDR1 and CDR2: SGHNT, YENEEA. The CDR3 loop spans 14 amino acids. Trimming stripped 1 base from V and 4 bases from J, with 11 bases between. CDR3 in DNA: TGTGCCAGCAGCTTAGGGGGCGCAGGTTACGAGCAGTACTTC. Its protein product is CASSLGGAGYEQYF.

The chain couples TRBV7-2 to TRBJ2-3, with TRBD2 matching over 10 bases. From germline, CDR1 is SGHTA and CDR2 FQGNSA. After removal of 2 bases from V and 4 bases from J, the junction contained 6 bases not matched to a gene. CDR3 length: 16 residues. CDR3 nucleotide sequence: TGTGCCAGCAGCTTACAAAGCGGGGGGGCCGCAGATACGCAGTATTTT. The encoded protein is CASSLQSGGAADTQYF.

This chain connects TRBV7-8 to TRBJ1-2, with 7 bases fitting TRBD1. Trimming cost V 1 base and J 2 bases; bases outside gene matches: 10. This CDR3 is 17 amino acids long. Looked up from germline, CDR1 is SGHVS and CDR2 is FQNEAQ. The DNA for the CDR3 is TGTGCCAGCAGCTTAGTCATTAGGGCAGGGGGAAACTATGGCTACACCTTC. Amino acids: CASSLVIRAGGNYGYTF.

This chain links TRBV6-6 with TRBJ1-1; D uncertain. In germline, CDR1 is MNHNY, CDR2 SVGAGI (reference sequence). The V end lost 4 bases, the J end lost 4 bases, and 13 bases lay between the germline ends. The CDR3 consists of 14 residues. CDR3 in amino acids: CASSFRELGTEAFF. CDR3 DNA: TGTGCCAGCAGTTTTAGGGAGCTAGGCACTGAAGCTTTCTTT.

This clone has only one observation. The rearrangement uses TRBV11-3 and TRBJ1-1; no clear D. Germline CDR1 SGHNT, CDR2 YENEEA. CDR3 length: 15 residues. Trimming took 3 bases from V and 3 from J, leaving 14 bases between them. The CDR3 DNA sequence: TGTGCCAGCAGCTTGCGGGCCCTCACGGACACTGAAGCTTTCTTT. Protein: CASSLRALTDTEAFF.

On this clone itself: This CDR3 fails to terminate in the conserved phenylalanine or tryptophan, so it likely reflects a read error. This chain connects TRBV5-1 to TRBJ1-2; 7 bases are a match to TRBD1. Trimming took 0 bases from V and 2 from J; bases not matched to a gene: 4. Germline CDR1 reads SGHRS; CDR2 reads YFSETQ. The CDR3 covers 15 residues. CDR3 bases: TGCGCCAGCAGCTTGGCGGGACAGCCCAACTATGGCTACACCCTC. Translation gives CASSLAGQPNYGYTL.

This clone was seen more than once but under ten times. This chain links TRBV7-8 with TRBJ1-6; D is undetermined. V lost 0 bases and J 13 bases, leaving 13 bases between the germline ends. CDR3 length: 14 amino acids. Germline-derived CDR1 and CDR2 are SGHVS and FQNEAQ. The DNA for the CDR3 is TGTGCCAGCAGCTTAGCGCGGATCCCGAAGCCCCTCCACTTT. Amino acid sequence: CASSLARIPKPLHF.

The chain joins TRBV11-3 to TRBJ2-2; 7 nucleotides line up with TRBD2. Unmatched junction bases numbered 9, after V lost 4 bases and J lost 1 base. The CDR3 is made up of 17 amino acids. Germline V gene data show CDR1 as SGHNT and CDR2 as YENEEA. CDR3 coding DNA: TGTGCCAGCAGCTCGTGGACTAGAGGGATGAACACCGGGGAGCTGTTTTTT. Amino acid sequence: CASSSWTRGMNTGELFF.

This chain links TRBV7-2 with TRBJ1-1; tentatively, D is TRBD1 (6 bases). In germline, CDR1 is SGHTA, CDR2 FQGNSA. The V and J ends lost 4 bases and 7 bases respectively, with 13 bases between them. The CDR3 has 13 amino acids. This CDR3 reads CASSSRGQSEAFF. The CDR3, as DNA: TGTGCCAGCAGCTCTAGAGGACAGAGTGAAGCTTTCTTT.